This paragraph reports one T cell receptor (beta chain). The antigen is not known. Measured with immunoSEQ multiplex PCR; TCRdb has only the in-frame clones, and not every one. The data show almost 100,000 clones, roughly 89% seen once. The sample originates from a study of PD-1 blockade in classical Hodgkin lymphoma. Study outcomes and limitations: Newly diagnosed patients were reported to exhibit reduced baseline TCR diversity relative to healthy donors. Why the repertoires differ is still unclear, perhaps disease activity or prior therapy.

With no exception, relapse followed autologous stem cell transplantation in all patients, and brentuximab vedotin exposure varied. The input for sequencing was peripheral blood mononuclear cells (PBMCs), taken at baseline. The TCR comes from a human donor with classical Hodgkin lymphoma.

The DNA for the CDR3 is TGTGCCAGCAGCTTATCGGGGGTGAAGGATGGCTACACCTTC. Translated: CASSLSGVKDGYTF. This sequence joins TRBV7-6 and TRBJ1-2; a possible D gene is TRBD1 (5 bases). The CDR3 loop spans 14 amino acids. V was clipped by 2 bases and J by 6 bases, with 13 bases between them. CDR1 is SGHVS, CDR2 FNYEAQ, per germline.